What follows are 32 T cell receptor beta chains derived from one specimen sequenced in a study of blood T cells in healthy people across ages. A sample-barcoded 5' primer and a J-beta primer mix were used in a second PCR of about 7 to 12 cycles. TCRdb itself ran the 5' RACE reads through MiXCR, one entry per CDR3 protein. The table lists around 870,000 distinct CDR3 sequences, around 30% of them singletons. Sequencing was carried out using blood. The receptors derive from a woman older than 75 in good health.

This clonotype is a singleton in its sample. The CDR3: CSGTTEGETQYF. In DNA form, the CDR3 reads TGCAGCGGAACGACCGAGGGAGAGACCCAGTACTTC. The J gene is TRBJ2-5, the V gene TRBV29-1, with a tentative D call TRBD2 (5 bases). The CDR3 is made up of 12 amino acids. The V and J ends lost 7 bases and 4 bases respectively, with 13 bases between them. The germline V gene has CDR1 SQVTM and CDR2 ANQGSEA.

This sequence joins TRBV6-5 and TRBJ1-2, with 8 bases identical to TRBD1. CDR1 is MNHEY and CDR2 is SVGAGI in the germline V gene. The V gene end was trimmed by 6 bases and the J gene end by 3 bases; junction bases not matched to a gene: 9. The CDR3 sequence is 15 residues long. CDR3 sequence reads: CASSFPGQDDYGYTF. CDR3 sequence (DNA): TGTGCCAGCAGCTTCCCGGGACAGGACGACTATGGCTACACCTTC.

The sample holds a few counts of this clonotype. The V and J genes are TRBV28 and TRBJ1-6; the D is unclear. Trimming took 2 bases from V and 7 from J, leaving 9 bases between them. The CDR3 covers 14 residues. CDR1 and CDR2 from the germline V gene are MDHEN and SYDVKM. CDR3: CASSLAVQNSPLHF. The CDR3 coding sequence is TGTGCCAGCAGTTTAGCGGTACAGAATTCACCCCTCCACTTT. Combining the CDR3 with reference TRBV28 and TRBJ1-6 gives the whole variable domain DVKVTQSSRYLVKRTGEKVFLECVQDMDHENMFWYRQDPGLGLRLIYFSYDVKMKEKGDIPEGYSVSREKKERFSLILESASTNQTSMYLCASSLAVQNSPLHFGNGTRLTVT.

The CDR3 bases are TGTGCCAGCAGCTTAGTTCTGACCTTCTACAATGAGCAGTACTTC. This translates into CASSLVLTFYNEQYF. The chain recombines TRBV7-8 with TRBJ2-7; D remains unclear. The CDR3 contains 15 residues. CDR1 and CDR2 from the germline V gene are SGHVS and FQNEAQ. The V and J ends lost 1 base and 7 bases respectively, with 17 bases between them.

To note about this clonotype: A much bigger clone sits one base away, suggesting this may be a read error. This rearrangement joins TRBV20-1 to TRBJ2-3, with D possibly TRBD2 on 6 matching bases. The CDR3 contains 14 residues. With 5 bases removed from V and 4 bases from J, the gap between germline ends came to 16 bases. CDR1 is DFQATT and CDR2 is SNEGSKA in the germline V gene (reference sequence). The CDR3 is CSAYSGKSADTQYF. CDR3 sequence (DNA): TGCAGTGCTTATAGCGGAAAAAGCGCAGATACGCAGTATTTT.

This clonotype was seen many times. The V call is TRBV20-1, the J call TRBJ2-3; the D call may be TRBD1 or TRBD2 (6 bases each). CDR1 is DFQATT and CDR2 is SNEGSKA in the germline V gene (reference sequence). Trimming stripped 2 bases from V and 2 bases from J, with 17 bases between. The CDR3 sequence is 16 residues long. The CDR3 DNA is TGCAGTGCTAGACCCCTGCCGGGGGCCAACACAGATACGCAGTATTTT. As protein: CSARPLPGANTDTQYF.

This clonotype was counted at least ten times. DNA of the CDR3: TGTGCCAGCTCACCACGGGACAGCGGGGAGACCCAGTACTTC. This encodes CASSPRDSGETQYF. V is TRBV18 and J is TRBJ2-5, with a weak D call TRBD1 (7 bases). Germline CDR1 is KGHSH and CDR2 is LQKENI. Between the trimmed V and J ends, which lost 1 base and 5 bases, there was a span of 11 bases. The CDR3 has 14 residues. Full variable domain (remainder filled in from reference TRBV18 and TRBJ2-5): NAGVMQNPRHLVRRRGQEARLRCSPMKGHSHVYWYRQLPEEGLKFMVYLQKENIIDESGMPKERFSAEFPKEGPSILRIQQVVRGDSAAYFCASSPRDSGETQYFGPGTRLLVL.

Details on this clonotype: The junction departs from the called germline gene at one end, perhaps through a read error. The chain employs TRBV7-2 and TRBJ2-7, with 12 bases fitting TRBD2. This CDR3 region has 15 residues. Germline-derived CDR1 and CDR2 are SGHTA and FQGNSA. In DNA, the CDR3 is TGTGCCGGCAGCTTGACTAGCGGGGGCTCCAATGAGCAGTACTTC. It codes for CAGSLTSGGSNEQYF. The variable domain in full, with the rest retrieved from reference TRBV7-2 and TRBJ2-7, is GAGVSQSPSNKVTEKGKDVELRCDPISGHTALYWYRQSLGQGLEFLIYFQGNSAPDKSGLPSDRFSAERTGGSVSTLTIQRTQQEDSAVYLCAGSLTSGGSNEQYFGPGTRLTVT.

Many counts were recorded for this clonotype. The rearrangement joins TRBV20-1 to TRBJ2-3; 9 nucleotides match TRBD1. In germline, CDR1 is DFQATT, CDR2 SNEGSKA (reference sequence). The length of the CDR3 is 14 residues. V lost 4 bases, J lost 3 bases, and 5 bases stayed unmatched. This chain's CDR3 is CSAMDRGRTDTQYF. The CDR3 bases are TGCAGTGCTATGGACAGGGGTCGTACAGATACGCAGTATTTT.

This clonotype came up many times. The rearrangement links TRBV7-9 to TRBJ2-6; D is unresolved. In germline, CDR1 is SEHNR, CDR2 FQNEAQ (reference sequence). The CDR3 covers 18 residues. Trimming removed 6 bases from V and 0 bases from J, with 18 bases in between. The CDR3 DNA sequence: TGTGCCAGCAGTTTATCCGGGCTTACCCTCTCTGGGGCCAACGTCCTGACTTTC. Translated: CASSLSGLTLSGANVLTF.

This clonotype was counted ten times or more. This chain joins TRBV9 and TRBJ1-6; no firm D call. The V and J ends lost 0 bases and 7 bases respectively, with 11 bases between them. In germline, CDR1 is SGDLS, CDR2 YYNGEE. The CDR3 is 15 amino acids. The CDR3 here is CASSVVVDGNSPLHF. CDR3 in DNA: TGTGCCAGCAGCGTAGTGGTCGACGGGAATTCACCCCTCCACTTT.

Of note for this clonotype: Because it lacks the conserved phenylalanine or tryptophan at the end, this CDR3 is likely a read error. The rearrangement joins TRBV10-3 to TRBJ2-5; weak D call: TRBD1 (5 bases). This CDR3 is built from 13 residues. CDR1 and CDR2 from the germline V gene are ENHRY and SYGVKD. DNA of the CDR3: TGTGCCGTCAGTGGTAGGACACAAGAGACCCAGTACGTC. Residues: CAVSGRTQETQYV.

Written as DNA, the CDR3 is TGTGCCATCAGTGGCAACCGGGACGATAGAAGCACAGATACGCAGTATTTT. It specifies CAISGNRDDRSTDTQYF. The V gene is TRBV10-3, the J gene TRBJ2-3; D tentatively reads TRBD1 or TRBD2 (5 bases each). V was shortened by 4 bases and J by 0 bases, with 17 bases between the two germline ends. Looked up from germline, CDR1 is ENHRY and CDR2 is SYGVKD. This CDR3 has 17 amino acids.

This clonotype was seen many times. DNA for the CDR3: TGTGCCAGCAGTTTGGCTTTGCGGAGAGTTGGGGAGACCCAGTACTTC. Encoded protein: CASSLALRRVGETQYF. The gene calls are TRBV12-3 or TRBV12-4 and TRBJ2-5; unclear D gene. Deletions cut 3 bases from V and 5 bases from J, with 19 bases between. This CDR3 comprises 16 residues.

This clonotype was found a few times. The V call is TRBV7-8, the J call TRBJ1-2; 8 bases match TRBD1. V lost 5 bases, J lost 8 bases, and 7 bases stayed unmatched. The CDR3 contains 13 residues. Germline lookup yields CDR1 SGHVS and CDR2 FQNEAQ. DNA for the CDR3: TGTGCCAGCAGCCCTGAACAGGGGGAGGGCTACACCTTC. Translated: CASSPEQGEGYTF.

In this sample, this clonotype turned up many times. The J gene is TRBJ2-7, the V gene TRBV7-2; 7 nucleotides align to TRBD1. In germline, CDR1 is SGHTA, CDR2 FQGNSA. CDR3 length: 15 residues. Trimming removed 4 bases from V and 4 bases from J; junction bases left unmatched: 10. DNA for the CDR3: TGTGCCAGCAGCTCACAGGGGTTTGGGAGTTACGAGCAGTACTTC. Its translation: CASSSQGFGSYEQYF.

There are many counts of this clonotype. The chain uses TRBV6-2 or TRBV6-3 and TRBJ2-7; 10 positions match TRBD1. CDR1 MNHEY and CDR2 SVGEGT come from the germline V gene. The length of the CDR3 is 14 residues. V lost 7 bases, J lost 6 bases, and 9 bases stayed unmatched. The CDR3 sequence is CASTVGQGMAEQYF. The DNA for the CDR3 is TGTGCCAGCACGGTGGGACAGGGGATGGCCGAGCAGTACTTC.

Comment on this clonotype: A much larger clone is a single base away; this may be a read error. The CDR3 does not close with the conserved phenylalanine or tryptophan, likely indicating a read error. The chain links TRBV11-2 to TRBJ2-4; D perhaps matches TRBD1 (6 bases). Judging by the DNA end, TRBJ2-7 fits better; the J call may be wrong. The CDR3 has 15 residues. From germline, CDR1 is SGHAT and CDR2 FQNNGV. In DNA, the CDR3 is TGTGCCAGCAGCTTAGCGAGGGGGACCTCCTACGAGCAGTACTGC. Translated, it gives CASSLARGTSYEQYC.

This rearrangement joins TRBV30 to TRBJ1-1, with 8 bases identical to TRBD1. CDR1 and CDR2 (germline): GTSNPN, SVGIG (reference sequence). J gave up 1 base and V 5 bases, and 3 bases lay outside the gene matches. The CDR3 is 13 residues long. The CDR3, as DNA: TGTGCCTGGTCCGGGACAGGGAACACTGAAGCTTTCTTT. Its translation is CAWSGTGNTEAFF.

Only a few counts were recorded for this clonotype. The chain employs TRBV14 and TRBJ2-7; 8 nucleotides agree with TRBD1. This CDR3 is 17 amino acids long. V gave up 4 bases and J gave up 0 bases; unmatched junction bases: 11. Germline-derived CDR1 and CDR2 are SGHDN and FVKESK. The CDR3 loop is CASSPILGTGVSYEQYF. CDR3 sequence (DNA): TGTGCCAGCAGCCCCATCCTGGGGACAGGAGTCTCCTACGAGCAGTACTTC.

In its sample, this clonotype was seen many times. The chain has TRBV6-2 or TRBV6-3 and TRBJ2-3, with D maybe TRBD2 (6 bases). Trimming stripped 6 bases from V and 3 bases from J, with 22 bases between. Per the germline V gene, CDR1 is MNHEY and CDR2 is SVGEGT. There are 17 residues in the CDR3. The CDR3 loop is CASSRVGTPSKTDTQYF. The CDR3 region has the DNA TGTGCCAGCAGCCGGGTTGGGACTCCCTCCAAAACAGATACGCAGTATTTT.

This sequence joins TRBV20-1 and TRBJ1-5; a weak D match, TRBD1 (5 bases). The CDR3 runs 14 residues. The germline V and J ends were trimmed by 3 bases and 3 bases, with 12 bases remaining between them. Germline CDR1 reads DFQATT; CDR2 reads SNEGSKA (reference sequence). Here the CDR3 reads CSASVGANNQPQHF. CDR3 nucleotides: TGCAGTGCTAGCGTAGGGGCGAACAATCAGCCCCAGCATTTT.

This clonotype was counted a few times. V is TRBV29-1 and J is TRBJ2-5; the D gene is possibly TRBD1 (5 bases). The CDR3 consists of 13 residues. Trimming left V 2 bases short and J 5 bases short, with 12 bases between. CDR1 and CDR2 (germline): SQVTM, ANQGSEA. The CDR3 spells CSVEFQGWETQYF. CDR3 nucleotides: TGCAGCGTTGAATTCCAGGGTTGGGAGACCCAGTACTTC. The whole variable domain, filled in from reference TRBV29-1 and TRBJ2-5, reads SAVISQKPSRDICQRGTSLTIQCQVDSQVTMMFWYRQQPGQSLTLIATANQGSEATYESGFVIDKFPISRPNLTFSTLTVSNMSPEDSSIYLCSVEFQGWETQYFGPGTRLLVL.

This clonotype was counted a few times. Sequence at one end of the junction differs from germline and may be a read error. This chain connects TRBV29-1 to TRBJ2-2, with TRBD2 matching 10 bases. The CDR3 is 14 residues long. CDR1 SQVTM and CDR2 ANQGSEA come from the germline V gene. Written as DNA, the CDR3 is TGCAGCGTAGAAGCGGGAGGGCCAATCGGGGAGCTGTTTTTT. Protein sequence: CSVEAGGPIGELFF.

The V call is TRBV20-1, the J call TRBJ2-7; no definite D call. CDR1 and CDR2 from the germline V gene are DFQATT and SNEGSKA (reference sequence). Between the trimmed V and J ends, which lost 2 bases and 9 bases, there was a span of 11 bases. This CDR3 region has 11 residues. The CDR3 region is CSARSDKAQYF. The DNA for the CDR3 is TGCAGTGCTAGATCCGATAAAGCGCAGTACTTC.

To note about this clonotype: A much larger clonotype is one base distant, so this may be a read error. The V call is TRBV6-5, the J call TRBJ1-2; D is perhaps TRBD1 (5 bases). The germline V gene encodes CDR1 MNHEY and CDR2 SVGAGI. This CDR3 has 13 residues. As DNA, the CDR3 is TGTGCCAGCAGAGAGACAGCGGCATCTGGCTGCACCTTC. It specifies CASRETAASGCTF.

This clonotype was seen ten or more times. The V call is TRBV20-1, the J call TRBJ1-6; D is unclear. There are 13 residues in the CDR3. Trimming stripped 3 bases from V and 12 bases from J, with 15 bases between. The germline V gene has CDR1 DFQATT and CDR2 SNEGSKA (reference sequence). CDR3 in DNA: TGCAGTGCTAGTCTCGGTATAATTCAACCCCTCCACTTT. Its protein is CSASLGIIQPLHF.

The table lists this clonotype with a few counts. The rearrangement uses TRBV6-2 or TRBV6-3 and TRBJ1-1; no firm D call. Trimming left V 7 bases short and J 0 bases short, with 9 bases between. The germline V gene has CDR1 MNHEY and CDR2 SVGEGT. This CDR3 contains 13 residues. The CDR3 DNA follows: TGTGCCAGCACCTTACTTATGAACACTGAAGCTTTCTTT. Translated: CASTLLMNTEAFF.

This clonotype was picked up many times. The CDR3 loop reads CAISEPRQSYEQYF. CDR3 bases: TGTGCCATCAGTGAGCCCCGACAGTCCTACGAGCAGTACTTC. The rearrangement joins TRBV10-3 to TRBJ2-7, with a weak D call TRBD1 (5 bases). This CDR3 region has 14 residues. Looked up from germline, CDR1 is ENHRY and CDR2 is SYGVKD. The V end lost 2 bases, the J end lost 1 base, and 9 bases lay between the germline ends.

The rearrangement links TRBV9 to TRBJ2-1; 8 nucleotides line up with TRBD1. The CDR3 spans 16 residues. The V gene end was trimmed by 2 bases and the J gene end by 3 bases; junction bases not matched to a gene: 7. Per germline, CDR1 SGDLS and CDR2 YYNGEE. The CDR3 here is CASSVGGQGSYNEQFF. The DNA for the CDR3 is TGTGCCAGCAGCGTGGGTGGACAGGGAAGCTACAATGAGCAGTTCTTC.

CDR3 region: CASSLGRKDNSPLHF. CDR3 coding DNA: TGTGCCAGCAGCTTAGGCCGGAAGGATAATTCACCCCTCCACTTT. The genes are TRBV7-2 and TRBJ1-6; the D is unclear. Germline loops: CDR1 SGHTA, CDR2 FQGNSA. The CDR3 sequence is 15 residues long. Deletions cut 1 base from V and 5 bases from J, with 9 bases between.

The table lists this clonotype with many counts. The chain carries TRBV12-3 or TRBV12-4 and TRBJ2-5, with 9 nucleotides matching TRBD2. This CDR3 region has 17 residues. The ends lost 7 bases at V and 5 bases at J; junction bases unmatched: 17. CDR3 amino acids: CASTLGGGGPNRETQYF. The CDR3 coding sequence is TGTGCCAGCACTCTGGGCGGGGGGGGGCCCAATCGTGAGACCCAGTACTTC.